The rows below give T cell receptor beta chains drawn from one sample of a study of beta chain features in type 1 diabetes. Clones were read by immunoSEQ multiplex PCR, and TCRdb kept only the in-frame ones, dropping some. In the table there are 250,000 to 300,000 clones, about 24% of which are singletons. The sequenced sample was naive CD4+ T cells from blood. The origin of the receptors is a woman between 25 and 40 years old with type 1 diabetes. Each CDR3 is given with its conserved first and last residue. The order of the fields is clone size, J gene, V gene, D gene, CDR3 protein, CDR3 DNA. A D gene is named only where the DNA matches it firmly. The size entry is marked missing in some rows and otherwise reads once, few, many or a size class.

abundance: -
j_gene: TRBJ1-4
v_gene: TRBV30
d_gene: -
CDR3aa: CAWSAQEKLFF
CDR3nt: TGTGCCTGGAGTGCCCAGGAAAAACTGTTTTTT

abundance: -
j_gene: TRBJ1-5
v_gene: TRBV25-1
d_gene: -
CDR3aa: CASSEAGPYNQPQHF
CDR3nt: TGTGCCAGCAGTGAGGCAGGGCCATACAATCAGCCCCAGCATTTT

abundance: -
j_gene: TRBJ1-1
v_gene: TRBV7-9
d_gene: -
CDR3aa: CASSLGVGRMNTEAFF
CDR3nt: TGTGCCAGCAGCTTAGGGGTCGGCAGGATGAACACTGAAGCTTTCTTT

abundance: -
j_gene: TRBJ1-1
v_gene: TRBV9
d_gene: -
CDR3aa: CASSGPGTEAFF
CDR3nt: TGTGCCAGCAGCGGCCCAGGCACTGAAGCTTTCTTT

abundance: -
j_gene: TRBJ2-7
v_gene: TRBV6-1
d_gene: -
CDR3aa: CASYSSFGYEQYF
CDR3nt: TGTGCCAGCTACAGTTCCTTCGGCTACGAGCAGTACTTC

abundance: few
j_gene: TRBJ1-2
v_gene: TRBV30
d_gene: -
CDR3aa: CAWTSWQGSYYGYTF
CDR3nt: TGTGCCTGGACCTCGTGGCAGGGGAGCTACTATGGCTACACCTTC

abundance: -
j_gene: TRBJ2-3
v_gene: TRBV5-1
d_gene: -
CDR3aa: CASRKSGSTDTQYF
CDR3nt: TGCGCCAGCAGGAAAAGCGGTAGCACAGATACGCAGTATTTT

abundance: -
j_gene: TRBJ2-5
v_gene: TRBV9
d_gene: -
CDR3aa: CASSVAGEETQYF
CDR3nt: TGTGCCAGCAGCGTAGCGGGAGAAGAGACCCAGTACTTC

abundance: -
j_gene: TRBJ2-1
v_gene: TRBV29-1
d_gene: TRBD2
CDR3aa: CSVVRAGVARGSEQFF
CDR3nt: TGCAGCGTTGTTAGAGCGGGAGTCGCAAGGGGTAGTGAGCAGTTCTTC

abundance: few
j_gene: TRBJ2-5
v_gene: TRBV10-3
d_gene: -
CDR3aa: CATADGQETQYF
CDR3nt: TGCGCTACGGCGGATGGGCAAGAGACCCAGTACTTC

abundance: -
j_gene: TRBJ2-5
v_gene: TRBV9
d_gene: TRBD2
CDR3aa: CASSGLAGRQETQYF
CDR3nt: TGTGCCAGCAGCGGACTAGCGGGTAGGCAAGAGACCCAGTACTTC

abundance: -
j_gene: TRBJ2-5
v_gene: TRBV29-1
d_gene: TRBD1
CDR3aa: CSVDGYRGGETQYF
CDR3nt: TGCAGCGTCGATGGGTACAGGGGCGGAGAGACCCAGTACTTC